This section outlines one T cell receptor beta chain sequence together with its context. What it binds is not known. Random hexamers were used to reverse transcribe an amount of roughly 0.45 to 1 ug RNA. TCRdb processed the immunoSEQ multiplex PCR reads anew with MiXCR; each CDR3 protein has one entry. The sample contains about 190,000 distinct CDR3 sequences, 95% of which appear only once. This entry belongs to a study of CD8 T cells in Susac syndrome. General study findings and limits: Among people with Susac, CD8+ clonal expansion was greatest in TEMRA cells and active patients.

With 11 bases removed from V and 3 bases from J, the gap between germline ends came to 17 bases. Germline lookup yields CDR1 MNHNS and CDR2 SASEGT. The CDR3 loop spans 13 amino acids. This chain uses TRBV6-1 with TRBJ2-7, with D perhaps matching TRBD1 or TRBD2 (5 bases each). The clonotype originates from a human donor with Susac syndrome. Sequencing was carried out using CD8+ T cells from PBMCs. This CDR3 reads CASENGGGYEQYF. CDR3 coding DNA: TGTGCCTCCGAAAATGGGGGTGGCTACGAGCAGTACTTC.